Listed below are T cell receptor beta chains from one sample, sequenced in a study of cytomegalovirus exposure and HLA in healthy donors. Measured with immunoSEQ multiplex PCR; TCRdb has only the in-frame clones, and not every one. In the table there are around 61,000 clones, 70% to 85% of which are singletons. The sample comprised PBMCs. Receptors originate from a man aged 40-49 years in good health and CMV-seronegative. CDR3s include the opening cysteine and the closing phenylalanine or tryptophan. A D gene is named only where the DNA matches it firmly. Not all rows give a size; the values are once, few, many and, for expanded clones, a class.

j_gene: TRBJ1-1; d_gene: -; v_gene: TRBV18; abundance: -; CDR3nt: TGTGCCAGCTCAACAACAGGGACCACTGAAGCTTTCTTT; CDR3aa: CASSTTGTTEAFF
j_gene: TRBJ2-3; d_gene: TRBD2; v_gene: TRBV7-9; abundance: once; CDR3nt: TGTGCCAGCAGCTTCGGTGGGCTAGCGGACACAGATACGCAGTATTTT; CDR3aa: CASSFGGLADTDTQYF
j_gene: TRBJ1-2; d_gene: -; v_gene: TRBV2; abundance: -; CDR3nt: TGTGCCAGCAGGGACAGTCCAGTGAAAATCTACACCTTC; CDR3aa: CASRDSPVKIYTF
j_gene: TRBJ1-5; d_gene: -; v_gene: TRBV2; abundance: -; CDR3nt: TGTGCCAGCACTCAAGACGGGGAACTTCATCAGCCCCAGCATTTT; CDR3aa: CASTQDGELHQPQHF
j_gene: TRBJ2-1; d_gene: -; v_gene: TRBV5-4; abundance: once; CDR3nt: TGTGCCAGCAGCTTGTGGGGGGGCAGATCGGTTGAGCAGTTCTTC; CDR3aa: CASSLWGGRSVEQFF
j_gene: TRBJ2-7; d_gene: -; v_gene: TRBV7-8; abundance: few; CDR3nt: TGTGCCAGCAGCTTAGCGTCGTCCGGGGACTACGAGCAGTACTTC; CDR3aa: CASSLASSGDYEQYF
j_gene: TRBJ2-5; d_gene: TRBD2; v_gene: TRBV5-1; abundance: -; CDR3nt: TGCGCCAGCAGCCCGAGGACTAGCGGGGGAACATGGGAGACCCAGTACTTC; CDR3aa: CASSPRTSGGTWETQYF
j_gene: TRBJ2-3; d_gene: TRBD2; v_gene: TRBV11-2; abundance: -; CDR3nt: TGTGCCAGCAGCAGACCGACTAGCCTCTCAGGAAGGTGGACAGATACGCAGTATTTT; CDR3aa: CASSRPTSLSGRWTDTQYF
j_gene: TRBJ1-4; d_gene: TRBD1; v_gene: TRBV9; abundance: -; CDR3nt: TGTGCCAGCAGCCCTTTCAGGGGGCGCGGAACTAATGAAAAACTGTTTTTT; CDR3aa: CASSPFRGRGTNEKLFF
j_gene: TRBJ2-6; d_gene: TRBD2; v_gene: TRBV13; abundance: -; CDR3nt: TGTGCCAGCAGCTTCACGCGGGGGGTGACTGGGGCCAACGTCCTGACTTTC; CDR3aa: CASSFTRGVTGANVLTF
j_gene: TRBJ2-3; d_gene: -; v_gene: TRBV5-1; abundance: -; CDR3nt: TGCGCCAGCAGCTTACGTAATTTAGGCACAGATACGCAGTATTTT; CDR3aa: CASSLRNLGTDTQYF
j_gene: TRBJ2-5; d_gene: TRBD1; v_gene: TRBV5-1; abundance: -; CDR3nt: TGCGCCAGCAGCCCAGCCCGGACAGGGGGCGAGACCCAGTACTTC; CDR3aa: CASSPARTGGETQYF
j_gene: TRBJ2-5; d_gene: TRBD2; v_gene: TRBV13; abundance: once; CDR3nt: TGTGCCAGCAGCCAGGGAGCACTAGCGGGGGGGTTTCGGAGAGAAGAGACCCAGTACTTC; CDR3aa: CASSQGALAGGFRREETQYF
j_gene: TRBJ2-3; d_gene: -; v_gene: TRBV28; abundance: -; CDR3nt: TGTGCCAGCAGTCCTCTCCGTGGACTTACCACAGATACGCAGTATTTT; CDR3aa: CASSPLRGLTTDTQYF
j_gene: TRBJ2-1; d_gene: -; v_gene: TRBV7-2; abundance: -; CDR3nt: TGTGCCAGCAGCTTAGTTACCTACAATGAGCAGTTCTTC; CDR3aa: CASSLVTYNEQFF
j_gene: TRBJ2-1; d_gene: -; v_gene: TRBV5-1; abundance: few; CDR3nt: TGCGCCAGCAGCTTGGCAGGGTTCGGGGGCAATGAGCAGTTCTTC; CDR3aa: CASSLAGFGGNEQFF
j_gene: TRBJ1-1; d_gene: -; v_gene: TRBV5-5; abundance: few; CDR3nt: TGTGCCAGCAGCCCGCTGACGAGGCCTAGTACTGAAGCTTTCTTT; CDR3aa: CASSPLTRPSTEAFF
j_gene: TRBJ1-5; d_gene: -; v_gene: TRBV27; abundance: -; CDR3nt: TGTGCCAGCAGTTCAACAGGGTTTTTTCAGCCCCAGCATTTT; CDR3aa: CASSSTGFFQPQHF
j_gene: TRBJ1-5; d_gene: -; v_gene: TRBV6-6; abundance: few; CDR3nt: TGTGCCAGCAGCACCATTCCCCCTCGTCGGTCCCAGCATTTT; CDR3aa: CASSTIPPRRSQHF
j_gene: TRBJ2-1; d_gene: -; v_gene: TRBV6-4; abundance: -; CDR3nt: TGTGCCAGCAGTGACAACGGGAACAATGAGCAGTTCTTC; CDR3aa: CASSDNGNNEQFF
j_gene: TRBJ1-1; d_gene: -; v_gene: TRBV6-5; abundance: -; CDR3nt: TGTGCCAGCAGTCTTACTAGGGTCACTGAAGCTTTCTTT; CDR3aa: CASSLTRVTEAFF
j_gene: TRBJ2-7; d_gene: -; v_gene: TRBV27; abundance: once; CDR3nt: TGTGCCAGCAGTTTGAGAAGACAGAGCCCCGAGCAGTACTTC; CDR3aa: CASSLRRQSPEQYF
j_gene: TRBJ2-3; d_gene: -; v_gene: TRBV20-1; abundance: once; CDR3nt: TGCAGTGCTCAACAGGCAGATACGCAGTATTTT; CDR3aa: CSAQQADTQYF
j_gene: TRBJ1-1; d_gene: -; v_gene: TRBV7-2; abundance: -; CDR3nt: TGTGCCAGCAGCGTATCAAGGGCCAGGGAATGGTTGGGCACTGAAGCTTTCTTT; CDR3aa: CASSVSRAREWLGTEAFF
j_gene: TRBJ2-7; d_gene: -; v_gene: TRBV11-3; abundance: -; CDR3nt: TGTGCCAGCAGCTTAGAGCCGGGACTTATCTACGAGCAGTACTTC; CDR3aa: CASSLEPGLIYEQYF
j_gene: TRBJ1-1; d_gene: -; v_gene: TRBV4-1; abundance: few; CDR3nt: TGCGCCAGCAGCCAAGTTGGAGGGAACACTGAAGCTTTCTTT; CDR3aa: CASSQVGGNTEAFF
j_gene: TRBJ2-1; d_gene: -; v_gene: TRBV6-6; abundance: -; CDR3nt: TGTGCCAGCAGTTACTCTCCCAGCTACAATGAGCAGTTCTTC; CDR3aa: CASSYSPSYNEQFF
j_gene: TRBJ1-1; d_gene: -; v_gene: TRBV30; abundance: few; CDR3nt: TGTGCCTGGACACAGGGAGACACTGAAGCTTTCTTT; CDR3aa: CAWTQGDTEAFF
j_gene: TRBJ2-3; d_gene: -; v_gene: TRBV9; abundance: medium-sized; CDR3nt: TGTGCCAGCAGCGTAGCGGGGGGCCGTGTAGATACGCAGTATTTT; CDR3aa: CASSVAGGRVDTQYF
j_gene: TRBJ2-3; d_gene: TRBD2; v_gene: TRBV7-2; abundance: -; CDR3nt: TGTGCCAGCAGCTTGGGGGGGACAGATACGCAGTATTTT; CDR3aa: CASSLGGTDTQYF
j_gene: TRBJ2-1; d_gene: -; v_gene: TRBV4-3; abundance: -; CDR3nt: TGCGCCAGCAGCCAAGTCCGGGACATCTACAATGAGCAGTTCTTC; CDR3aa: CASSQVRDIYNEQFF
j_gene: TRBJ2-2; d_gene: -; v_gene: TRBV7-2; abundance: few; CDR3nt: TGTGCCAGCAGCTTACTTCCAGGGACCGGGGAGCTGTTTTTT; CDR3aa: CASSLLPGTGELFF
j_gene: TRBJ2-3; d_gene: TRBD2; v_gene: TRBV2; abundance: -; CDR3nt: TGTGCCAGCGGGACTAGCGGGGGGGTGGCAGATACGCAGTATTTT; CDR3aa: CASGTSGGVADTQYF
j_gene: TRBJ1-2; d_gene: TRBD1; v_gene: TRBV13; abundance: -; CDR3nt: TGTGCCAGCAGCTCGGACAGGGGAGGCGGCTACACCTTC; CDR3aa: CASSSDRGGGYTF
j_gene: TRBJ1-1; d_gene: -; v_gene: TRBV6-1; abundance: once; CDR3nt: TGTGCCAGCAGTGTTTCCCTTAATCCCACTGAAGCTTTCTTT; CDR3aa: CASSVSLNPTEAFF
j_gene: TRBJ2-1; d_gene: -; v_gene: TRBV9; abundance: -; CDR3nt: TGTGCCAGCAGCGTAGAACAGGCGTCCTACAATGAGCAGTTCTTC; CDR3aa: CASSVEQASYNEQFF
j_gene: TRBJ2-3; d_gene: TRBD2; v_gene: TRBV19; abundance: once; CDR3nt: TGTGCCAGTAGTACCGGACTAGCGGGGGGCAGGGGCACAGATACGCAGTATTTT; CDR3aa: CASSTGLAGGRGTDTQYF
j_gene: TRBJ2-2; d_gene: TRBD1; v_gene: TRBV5-6; abundance: -; CDR3nt: TGTGCCAGCAGCTTAGAAGGACAGGCCCTGAACACCGGGGAGCTGTTTTTT; CDR3aa: CASSLEGQALNTGELFF
j_gene: TRBJ1-1; d_gene: -; v_gene: TRBV11-2; abundance: -; CDR3nt: TGTGCCAGTTACTTAAACCCTCAGGGGCACACTGAAGCTTTCTTT; CDR3aa: CASYLNPQGHTEAFF
j_gene: TRBJ2-3; d_gene: TRBD2; v_gene: TRBV7-9; abundance: -; CDR3nt: TGTGCCAGCACCGATAAGACTAGCGGGCCTAGCACAGATACGCAGTATTTT; CDR3aa: CASTDKTSGPSTDTQYF
j_gene: TRBJ1-3; d_gene: -; v_gene: TRBV4-3; abundance: -; CDR3nt: TGCGCCAGCAGCCGGAACCTGGGGGGGTCTGGAAACACCATATATTTT; CDR3aa: CASSRNLGGSGNTIYF
j_gene: TRBJ1-2; d_gene: TRBD1; v_gene: TRBV6-6; abundance: -; CDR3nt: TGTGCCAGCAGCTCCGGGACAGGGGTTCACTATGGCTACACCTTC; CDR3aa: CASSSGTGVHYGYTF
j_gene: TRBJ2-2; d_gene: TRBD2; v_gene: TRBV11-2; abundance: -; CDR3nt: TGTGCCAGCAGGAGCCCGAGGCTGGGAGGGGCCGGGGAGCTGTTTTTT; CDR3aa: CASRSPRLGGAGELFF
j_gene: TRBJ2-2; d_gene: TRBD2; v_gene: TRBV27; abundance: few; CDR3nt: TGTGCCAGCAGTTTGACCGGGGGGTACACCGGGGAGCTGTTTTTT; CDR3aa: CASSLTGGYTGELFF
j_gene: TRBJ2-1; d_gene: TRBD1; v_gene: TRBV7-9; abundance: -; CDR3nt: TGTGCCAGCACGGACAGGGGAAACAATGAGCAGTTCTTC; CDR3aa: CASTDRGNNEQFF
j_gene: TRBJ1-2; d_gene: -; v_gene: TRBV4-2; abundance: -; CDR3nt: TGTGCCAGCAGCCATAGGGCAGGGGTGGGCTACACCTTC; CDR3aa: CASSHRAGVGYTF
j_gene: TRBJ1-2; d_gene: -; v_gene: TRBV6-1; abundance: -; CDR3nt: TGTGCCAGCAGTGACCAAACAGGGCTTAACTATGGCTACACCTTC; CDR3aa: CASSDQTGLNYGYTF
j_gene: TRBJ1-1; d_gene: -; v_gene: TRBV29-1; abundance: once; CDR3nt: TGCAGCGTTGCCGGGACTGTGAACACTGAAGCTTTCTTT; CDR3aa: CSVAGTVNTEAFF
j_gene: TRBJ2-2; d_gene: -; v_gene: TRBV5-1; abundance: -; CDR3nt: TGCGCCAGCAGCTTCACCGGGGCCGGGGAGCTGTTTTTT; CDR3aa: CASSFTGAGELFF
j_gene: TRBJ1-1; d_gene: -; v_gene: TRBV7-2; abundance: -; CDR3nt: TGTGCCAGCAGCTTAGACAGGGTTACTGAAGCTTTCTTT; CDR3aa: CASSLDRVTEAFF
j_gene: TRBJ1-4; d_gene: TRBD1; v_gene: TRBV7-9; abundance: -; CDR3nt: TGTGCCAGCAGCTTCGGGACAGGGGGTGAACTGTTTTTT; CDR3aa: CASSFGTGGELFF
j_gene: TRBJ2-1; d_gene: TRBD2; v_gene: TRBV11-2; abundance: -; CDR3nt: TGTGCCAGCAGCCTTACTAGCGGGGGACACAATGAGCAGTTCTTC; CDR3aa: CASSLTSGGHNEQFF
j_gene: TRBJ1-2; d_gene: -; v_gene: TRBV6-6; abundance: -; CDR3nt: TGTGCCAGCAGTTACTCGACAGATCCTAACTATGGCTACACCTTC; CDR3aa: CASSYSTDPNYGYTF
j_gene: TRBJ2-6; d_gene: -; v_gene: TRBV7-6; abundance: once; CDR3nt: TGTGCCAGCAGCCCTCGGACAGCTGGGGCCAACGTCCTGACTTTC; CDR3aa: CASSPRTAGANVLTF
j_gene: TRBJ2-7; d_gene: TRBD1; v_gene: TRBV4-1; abundance: -; CDR3nt: TGCGCCAGCAGCCCCGACAGGGGGCGCGGGTACGAGCAGTACTTC; CDR3aa: CASSPDRGRGYEQYF